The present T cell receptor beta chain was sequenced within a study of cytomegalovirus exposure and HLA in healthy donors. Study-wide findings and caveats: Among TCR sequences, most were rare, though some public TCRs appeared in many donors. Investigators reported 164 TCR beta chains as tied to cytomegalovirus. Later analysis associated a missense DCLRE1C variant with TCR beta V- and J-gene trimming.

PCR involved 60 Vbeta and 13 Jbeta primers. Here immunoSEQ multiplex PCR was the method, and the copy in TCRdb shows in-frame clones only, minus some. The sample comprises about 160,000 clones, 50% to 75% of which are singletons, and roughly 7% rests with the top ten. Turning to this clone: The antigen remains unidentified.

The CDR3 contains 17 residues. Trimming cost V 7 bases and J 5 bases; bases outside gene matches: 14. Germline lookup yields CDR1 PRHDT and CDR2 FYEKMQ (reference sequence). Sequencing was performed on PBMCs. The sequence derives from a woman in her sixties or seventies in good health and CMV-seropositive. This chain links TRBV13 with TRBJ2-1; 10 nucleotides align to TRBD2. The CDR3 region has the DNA TGTGCCAGCACCCCCCCTATTAGCGGGAGGAAGGACAATGAGCAGTTCTTC. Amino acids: CASTPPISGRKDNEQFF.